These 19 T cell receptor beta chains originate from one sample sequenced in a study of blood T cell repertoires in COVID-19. The protocol was immunoSEQ multiplex PCR, while the TCRdb copy is restricted to in-frame clones and leaves out a portion. The sample has a few hundred thousand clones, 87% seen once. The sample taken for sequencing was PBMCs or T cells enriched from blood (not recorded which). The source of these receptors is a woman aged 40 to 50 who had recovered from COVID-19.

This chain joins TRBV3-1 (or the pseudogene TRBV3-2) and TRBJ2-7, with TRBD1 matching over 8 bases. CDR1 and CDR2 (germline): LGHDT, YNNKEL (reference sequence). Trimming at V came to 3 bases and at J to 6 bases, leaving 7 bases not matched to a gene. The CDR3 runs 14 residues. CDR3 residues: CASSQRQGTGEQYF. Written as DNA, the CDR3 is TGTGCCAGCAGCCAGAGACAGGGGACGGGCGAGCAGTACTTC.

This clone was seen only once. The J gene is TRBJ2-6, the V gene TRBV7-2; tentatively, D is TRBD1 (6 bases). The CDR3 contains 18 residues. Germline assignment: CDR1 SGHTA and CDR2 FQGNSA. The V end was cut by 0 bases, the J end by 1 base, with 13 bases between. In nucleotides, the CDR3 is TGTGCCAGCAGCTTAGCTATTACAGGGCGTTCTGGGGCCAACGTCCTGACTTTC. It yields the protein CASSLAITGRSGANVLTF.

The rearrangement links TRBV6-1 to TRBJ1-6; the D is unclear. V lost 2 bases and J 4 bases, leaving 12 bases between the germline ends. The CDR3 has 16 residues. CDR1 is MNHNS, CDR2 SASEGT, per germline. The CDR3 here is CASSEYEGSYNSPLHF. The DNA of the CDR3 is TGTGCCAGCAGTGAATACGAGGGCTCGTATAATTCACCCCTCCACTTT.

V is TRBV14 and J is TRBJ2-1; perhaps TRBD1 as D (6 bases). The CDR3 contains 13 residues. V dropped 4 bases and J dropped 6 bases, with 10 bases sitting between them. The V gene's germline CDR1 is SGHDN and CDR2 FVKESK. In nucleotides, the CDR3 is TGTGCCAGCAGCCGGGGGCCGGGCAATGAGCAGTTCTTC. As protein: CASSRGPGNEQFF.

This clone was detected a few times. The gene calls are TRBV6-2 or TRBV6-3 and TRBJ1-5, with 7 bases that match TRBD1. The CDR3 is 17 residues long. Germline trimming cut 6 bases from V and 3 bases from J; bases unmatched to any gene: 14. In germline, CDR1 is MNHEY, CDR2 SVGEGT. CDR3 region: CASSQSRERGPNQPQHF. Written as DNA, the CDR3 is TGTGCCAGCAGCCAAAGCAGGGAGAGGGGGCCCAATCAGCCCCAGCATTTT.

Regarding this clone: The same CDR3 is also encoded by other DNA sequences in this sample. CDR3 bases: TGTGCCAGCAGCTTAGCGGCCACGTACGAGCAGTACTTC. Encoded protein: CASSLAATYEQYF. This chain links TRBV7-2 with TRBJ2-7; the D is unclear. The V end was cut by 0 bases, the J end by 4 bases, with 7 bases between. The CDR3 runs to 13 residues. Germline V gives CDR1 SGHTA, CDR2 FQGNSA.

CDR3 sequence reads: CASSTPPPSVEQFF. Written as DNA, the CDR3 is TGTGCCAGTAGTACGCCACCCCCTAGTGTTGAGCAGTTCTTC. The chain recombines TRBV19 with TRBJ2-1; D unresolved. CDR1 is LNHDA, CDR2 SQIVND, per germline (reference sequence). V was trimmed by 4 bases and J by 9 bases, leaving 16 bases between them. This CDR3 has 14 residues. Based on the CDR3 plus reference TRBV19 and TRBJ2-1, the full variable domain is DGGITQSPKYLFRKEGQNVTLSCEQNLNHDAMYWYRQDPGQGLRLIYYSQIVNDFQKGDIAEGYSVSREKKESFPLTVTSAQKNPTAFYLCASSTPPPSVEQFFGPGTRLTVL.

For the CDR3, the DNA is TGTGCCAGCAGACCGAGCGGAGGGAATGAGCAGTTCTTC. Amino acid sequence: CASRPSGGNEQFF. V and J are TRBV6-5 and TRBJ2-1; weak D call: TRBD2 (6 bases). The CDR3 runs to 13 residues. V lost 6 bases and J lost 7, with 13 bases in between. Germline values: CDR1 MNHEY, CDR2 SVGAGI.

This clone has a single count. The chain uses TRBV4-3 and TRBJ2-5; 11 bases match TRBD1. The V and J ends lost 3 bases and 4 bases, in that order; junction bases with no gene match: 7. CDR1 LGHNA and CDR2 YSLEER come from the germline V gene. The CDR3 consists of 16 residues. CDR3 nucleotide sequence: TGCGCCAGCAGCCAGCTACTCGGGACAGGGGGAGAGACCCAGTACTTC. Protein product: CASSQLLGTGGETQYF.

The genes are TRBV6-2 or TRBV6-3 and TRBJ2-7; tentative D call: TRBD2 (6 bases). The V end was cut by 0 bases, the J end by 4 bases, with 16 bases between. The CDR3 is 16 amino acids. Germline V gives CDR1 MNHEY, CDR2 SVGEGT. In DNA form, the CDR3 reads TGTGCCAGCAGTTACTCCGGGGGTAGCGGCAGATACGAGCAGTACTTC. Encoded protein: CASSYSGGSGRYEQYF.

The chain employs TRBV2 and TRBJ2-1, with unresolved D. V was cut by 5 bases and J by 7 bases, with 15 bases left in between. The CDR3 loop spans 14 amino acids. Germline V CDR1 and CDR2: SNHLY, FYNNEI. CDR3 coding DNA: TGTGCCAGCAGTCGTAAGGCTTCGCGGAATGAGCAGTTCTTC. Translating it yields CASSRKASRNEQFF.

The CDR3 bases are TGTGCCAGCAGTTTATCCGCGCCCGATGGCTACACCTTC. The encoded protein is CASSLSAPDGYTF. This chain links TRBV27 with TRBJ1-2; D is uncertain. The CDR3 covers 13 residues. Looked up from germline, CDR1 is MNHEY and CDR2 is SMNVEV (reference sequence). The germline V and J ends were trimmed by 0 bases and 6 bases, with 8 bases remaining between them.

The V call is TRBV18, the J call TRBJ1-3; D remains ambiguous. This CDR3 comprises 16 residues. From germline, CDR1 is KGHSH and CDR2 LQKENI. Trimming removed 2 bases at V and 0 bases at J, with 11 bases between. The chain's CDR3 is CASSPGGVGSGNTIYF. For the CDR3, the DNA is TGTGCCAGCTCACCAGGAGGAGTAGGCTCTGGAAACACCATATATTTT.

This chain joins TRBV2 and TRBJ1-5; possible D gene TRBD1, 6 bases. Germline CDR1 is SNHLY and CDR2 is FYNNEI. The CDR3 contains 13 residues. The V and J ends lost 5 bases and 7 bases respectively, with 12 bases between them. The CDR3, as DNA: TGTGCCAGCAGTCGACAGGAGGTACAGCCCCAGCATTTT. Amino acids: CASSRQEVQPQHF. Full variable domain (outside the CDR3, taken from reference TRBV2 and TRBJ1-5): EPEVTQTPSHQVTQMGQEVILRCVPISNHLYFYWYRQILGQKVEFLVSFYNNEISEKSEIFDDQFSVERPDGSNFTLKIRSTKLEDSAMYFCASSRQEVQPQHFGDGTRLSIL.

The chain carries TRBV6-5 and TRBJ2-2, with 10 bases aligning to TRBD1. Germline CDR1 is MNHEY and CDR2 is SVGAGI. The CDR3 length is 16 residues. Trimming removed 0 bases from V and 6 bases from J; junction bases left unmatched: 4. CDR3 DNA: TGTGCCAGCAGTTACTCAGGGACAGGGGATGCCGGGGAGCTGTTTTTT. This translates into CASSYSGTGDAGELFF.

This clone was recorded only once. The chain carries TRBV4-3 and TRBJ2-3, with a weak D call TRBD1 (6 bases). Germline CDR1 is LGHNA and CDR2 is YSLEER. The V and J ends lost 4 bases and 4 bases respectively, with 15 bases between them. CDR3 length: 15 amino acids. The CDR3 region is CASSPGQGLADTQYF. CDR3 DNA sequence: TGCGCCAGCAGCCCGGGGCAGGGGTTGGCAGATACGCAGTATTTT.

The chain is built from TRBV5-4 and TRBJ2-5; 7 bases match TRBD2. With 2 bases clipped from V and 3 bases from J, the junction kept 7 bases outside the gene matches. Germline assignment: CDR1 SGHNT and CDR2 YYREEE (reference sequence). The CDR3 length is 15 residues. For the CDR3, the DNA is TGTGCCAGCAGCTTCAAAGCGGGACCTAAAGAGACCCAGTACTTC. Its protein product is CASSFKAGPKETQYF.

The rearrangement joins TRBV5-6 to TRBJ2-1; 9 bases align to TRBD1. The V and J ends lost 3 bases and 5 bases, in that order; junction bases with no gene match: 6. The CDR3 runs to 15 residues. Germline V gene data show CDR1 as SGHDT and CDR2 as YYEEEE. The CDR3 region has the DNA TGTGCCAGCAGCTCCGGGACAGGGTCCCACAATGAGCAGTTCTTC. Translation gives CASSSGTGSHNEQFF.

A single count supports this clone. The V call is TRBV30, the J call TRBJ2-5, with TRBD2 matching over 11 bases. The CDR3 loop spans 14 amino acids. CDR1 and CDR2 (germline): GTSNPN, SVGIG (reference sequence). V shed 2 bases and J 9 bases; nucleotides not matched to a gene: 8. CDR3 sequence reads: CAWSRTSGYGAQYF. The CDR3 DNA sequence: TGTGCCTGGAGTAGGACTAGCGGGTACGGGGCCCAGTACTTC. The whole variable domain, remainder taken from reference TRBV30 and TRBJ2-5, is SQTIHQWPATLVQPVGSPLSLECTVEGTSNPNLYWYRQAAGRGLQLLFYSVGIGQISSEVPQNLSASRPQDRQFILSSKKLLLSDSGFYLCAWSRTSGYGAQYFGPGTRLLVL.